This T cell receptor (beta chain) was identified during a study of cytomegalovirus exposure and HLA in healthy donors. With 60 Vbeta and 13 Jbeta primers, the PCR was carried out. This table comes from immunoSEQ multiplex PCR, and its TCRdb copy is limited to in-frame clones, with some not included. The sample records more than 150,000 clones, roughly 87% being singletons. V lost 2 bases and J lost 4; bases outside the gene matches: 7. Germline V gives CDR1 GTSNPN, CDR2 SVGIG (reference sequence). This CDR3 is built from 14 residues. The chain couples TRBV30 to TRBJ1-2; 7 nucleotides agree with TRBD1. The sequenced sample was PBMCs. The source is a girl under two years old in good health and CMV-seronegative. In DNA form, the CDR3 reads TGTGCCTGGAGTTACAGGGGTTTAGCCTATGGCTACACCTTC. Its translation: CAWSYRGLAYGYTF.